This TCR beta chain is drawn from a study of Ad26.COV2.S vaccination and SARS-CoV-2 variants. Overall study context: Donor got 5x10^10 or 1x10^11 viral particles of Ad26.COV2.S. Study-level findings and limits: It was found that vaccine and placebo recipients had similar non-spike TCR breadth. Analyses that measured TCR breadth and depth may have underestimated total T cell responses.

This clone was seen more than once but under ten times. Its antigen is unidentified. This CDR3 comprises 16 residues. Losses at the gene ends were 4 bases for V and 7 bases for J; bases not matched to a gene: 13. Germline assignment: CDR1 SEHNR and CDR2 FQNEAQ (reference sequence). Sequencing used immunoSEQ multiplex PCR; TCRdb keeps in-frame clones, though not all of them. Of 360,000 or so clones listed, roughly 90% are singletons. Documented treatment: around 19 received Ad26.COV2.S at low or high dose, single or two shots; 5 received placebo; per-sample allocation not given. Day 63 following the first vaccine or placebo injection was when the samples were taken. What was given as vaccine was an Ad26 vector encoding Wuhan-strain SARS-CoV-2 spike.

V is TRBV7-9 and J is TRBJ2-1, with 7 nucleotides matching TRBD2. The receptor comes from a person aged 18-65 years who received the Ad26.COV2.S COVID-19 vaccine or a placebo. Sequencing used peripheral blood, obtained in a trial of Ad26.COV2.S vaccine versus placebo. CDR3 residues: CASSYPWEGLLNEQFF. The CDR3 bases are TGTGCCAGCAGCTACCCGTGGGAGGGCCTATTAAATGAGCAGTTCTTC.